The clone carrying this T cell receptor beta chain has more than one count but fewer than ten. The record originates from a study of patients and donors after allogeneic stem cell transplantation. TCRdb called the RT-PCR reads again in MiXCR, with one record for every CDR3 protein. This table has about 90,000 distinct CDR3 sequences, 48% appearing once. This CDR3 comprises 14 residues. The ends were cut back, 6 bases at V and 5 bases at J, with 11 bases in the middle. The sequence came from a human donor who was either an allogeneic HSCT recipient or a stem cell or donor lymphocyte infusion donor (not recorded which). It is not recorded whose cells these are; they may come from a transplant donor. The chain uses TRBV12-3 or TRBV12-4 and TRBJ1-6, with no clear D. Sequencing input: blood, either unsorted or a sorted T cell fraction (not recorded which). The CDR3 DNA reads TGTGCCAGCAGCCCTACCGGGAATAATTCACCCCTCCACTTT. It specifies CASSPTGNNSPLHF.